These 8 T cell receptor beta chains were sequenced from one sample in a study of cytomegalovirus exposure and HLA in healthy donors. The PCR employed 60 Vbeta primers together with 13 Jbeta primers. The assay was immunoSEQ multiplex PCR, and TCRdb's table has in-frame clones only and misses some. Among about 130,000 clones listed, 80% were seen once. The sequencing input was PBMCs. The receptors derive from a man aged 30 to 45 in good health and CMV-seropositive.

Here the CDR3 DNA reads TGTGCCAGCAGGGGAGGGGTCCTGAGTAGCACAGATACGCAGTATTTT. It yields the protein CASRGGVLSSTDTQYF. V usage is TRBV27 and J usage is TRBJ2-3, with 7 bases matching TRBD2. V was pared by 6 bases and J by 0 bases, with 9 bases of the junction left unmatched. Per the germline V gene, CDR1 is MNHEY and CDR2 is SMNVEV (reference sequence). The CDR3 totals 16 residues.

This rearrangement joins TRBV2 to TRBJ2-7; 9 bases line up with TRBD1. The CDR3 length is 16 residues. The germline CDR1 and CDR2 sequences are SNHLY and FYNNEI. The V segment lost 6 bases and the J segment 1 base; nucleotides outside the gene matches: 10. CDR3 region: CASRRPGTGKSYEQYF. In DNA form, the CDR3 reads TGTGCCAGCAGACGACCCGGGACAGGGAAGTCCTACGAGCAGTACTTC.

The chain has TRBV7-6 and TRBJ2-3; D is perhaps TRBD2 (6 bases). The germline CDR1 and CDR2 sequences are SGHVS and FNYEAQ. Trimming removed 5 bases at V and 3 bases at J, with 12 bases between. CDR3 size: 14 residues. The CDR3 sequence: CASSLGLRTDTQYF. In DNA form, the CDR3 reads TGTGCCAGCAGCCTGGGACTTCGAACAGATACGCAGTATTTT.

The gene calls are TRBV18 and TRBJ1-4; D possibly corresponds to TRBD1 (5 bases). The germline V gene encodes CDR1 KGHSH and CDR2 LQKENI. CDR3 size: 20 residues. Trimming pared 0 bases from V and 0 bases from J, leaving 20 bases between. Written as DNA, the CDR3 is TGTGCCAGCTCACCACCCGGGGGTCCGGGCCCAACACCAACTAATGAAAAACTGTTTTTT. Translation gives CASSPPGGPGPTPTNEKLFF.

The chain carries TRBV7-3 and TRBJ2-1; tentative D call: TRBD2 (6 bases). Germline V gene sequence: CDR1 SGHTA, CDR2 FQGTGA. V lost 3 bases to trimming and J lost 6 bases, with 12 bases between them. CDR3 length: 14 amino acids. CDR3 amino acids: CASSLGGGPNEQFF. CDR3 DNA: TGTGCCAGCAGCTTGGGAGGCGGACCCAATGAGCAGTTCTTC.

V gene TRBV27 combines with J gene TRBJ2-3; 12 bases map to TRBD2. J was trimmed by 8 bases and V by 5 bases; bases with no gene match: 11. From germline, CDR1 is MNHEY and CDR2 SMNVEV (reference sequence). The CDR3 totals 16 residues. CDR3 sequence: CASSPTSGGHLGTQYF. The CDR3 nucleotides read TGTGCCAGCAGTCCGACTAGCGGGGGCCACTTGGGTACGCAGTATTTT.

The rearrangement joins TRBV5-5 to TRBJ2-1; D is perhaps TRBD1 (5 bases). V was pared by 4 bases and J by 5 bases, with 10 bases between. The CDR3 is 13 amino acids. Looked up from germline, CDR1 is SGHKS and CDR2 is YYEKEE (reference sequence). CDR3 sequence reads: CASSTPGNNEQFF. The CDR3 region has the DNA TGTGCCAGCAGCACCCCAGGGAACAATGAGCAGTTCTTC.

The chain is built from TRBV7-2 and TRBJ2-2; D unresolved. V was trimmed by 5 bases and J by 5 bases, leaving 12 bases between them. CDR3 size: 14 residues. From germline, CDR1 is SGHTA and CDR2 FQGNSA. DNA of the CDR3: TGTGCCAGCAGCCCCCACCTAGATACCGGGGAGCTGTTTTTT. It codes for CASSPHLDTGELFF.